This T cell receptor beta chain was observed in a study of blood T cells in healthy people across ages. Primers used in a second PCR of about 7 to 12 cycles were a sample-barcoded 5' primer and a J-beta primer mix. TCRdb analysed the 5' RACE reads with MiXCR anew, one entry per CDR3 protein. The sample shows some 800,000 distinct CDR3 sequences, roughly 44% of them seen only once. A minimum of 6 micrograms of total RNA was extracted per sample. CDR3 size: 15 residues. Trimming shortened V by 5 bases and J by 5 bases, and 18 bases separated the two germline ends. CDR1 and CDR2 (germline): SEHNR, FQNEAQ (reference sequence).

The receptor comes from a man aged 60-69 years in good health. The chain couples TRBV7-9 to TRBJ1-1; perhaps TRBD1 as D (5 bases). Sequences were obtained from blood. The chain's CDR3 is CASSPKRGVWTEAFF. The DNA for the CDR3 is TGTGCCAGCAGCCCGAAGAGGGGAGTTTGGACTGAAGCTTTCTTT.